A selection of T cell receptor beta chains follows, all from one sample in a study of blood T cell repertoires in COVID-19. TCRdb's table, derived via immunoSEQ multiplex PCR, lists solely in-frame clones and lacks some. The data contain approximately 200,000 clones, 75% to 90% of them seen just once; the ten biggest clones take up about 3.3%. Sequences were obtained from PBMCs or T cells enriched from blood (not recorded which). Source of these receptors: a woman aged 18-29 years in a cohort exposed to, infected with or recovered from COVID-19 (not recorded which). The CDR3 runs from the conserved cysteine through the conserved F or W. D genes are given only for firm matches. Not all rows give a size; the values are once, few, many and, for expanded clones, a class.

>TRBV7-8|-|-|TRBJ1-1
TGTGCCAGCAGCCTAGAATTTCGGGGGACTGAAGCTTTCTTT
CASSLEFRGTEAFF
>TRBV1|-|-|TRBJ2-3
TGCACCAGCAGCCTACGACCGGGACTAGCGGGAGGGCCGGCAGGGACAGATACGCAGTATTTT
CTSSLRPGLAGGPAGTDTQYF
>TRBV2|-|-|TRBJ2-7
TGTGCCAGCAGCGCCGGACAGCGTCCCTCCTACGAGCAGTACTTC
CASSAGQRPSYEQYF
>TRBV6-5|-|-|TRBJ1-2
TGTGCCAGCAAGACGGAGGGAAACGGCTACACCTTC
CASKTEGNGYTF
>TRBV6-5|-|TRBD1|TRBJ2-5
TGTGCCAGCAGTTACTCGGGCAGGGGGCAGGGCGAGACCCAGTACTTC
CASSYSGRGQGETQYF
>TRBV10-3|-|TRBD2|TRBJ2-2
TGTGCCATCAACGCGGGGGGATCGAACACCGGGGAGCTGTTTTTT
CAINAGGSNTGELFF
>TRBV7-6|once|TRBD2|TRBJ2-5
TGTGCCAGCAGCCTCAATCTAGCGGGAGGGAACCAAGAGACCCAGTACTTC
CASSLNLAGGNQETQYF
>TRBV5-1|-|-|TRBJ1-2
TGCGCCAGCAGCTTGCTTCAACTTAACTATGGCTACACCTTC
CASSLLQLNYGYTF
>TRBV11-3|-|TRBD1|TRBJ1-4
TGTGCCAGCAGCCGGATAACAGGGGGCGGTGAAAAACTGTTTTTT
CASSRITGGGEKLFF
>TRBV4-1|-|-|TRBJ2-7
TGCGCCAGCAGCCAGCTCTGGGGGCTCGGGCCCTACGAGCAGTACTTC
CASSQLWGLGPYEQYF
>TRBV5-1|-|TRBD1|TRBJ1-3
TGCGCCAGCAGACCTACAGGGGGCTCTGGAAACACCATATATTTT
CASRPTGGSGNTIYF
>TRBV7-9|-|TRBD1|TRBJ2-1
TGTGCCAGCAGCCCCGCGGCTGGGACAGGCTCCTACAATGAGCAGTTCTTC
CASSPAAGTGSYNEQFF
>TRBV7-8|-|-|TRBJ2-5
TGTGCCAGCAGCTTAAATACAGTCCAAGAGACCCAGTACTTC
CASSLNTVQETQYF
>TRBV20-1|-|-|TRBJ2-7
TGCAGTGCTAGTCTCGCCCCCGAGTTAAACGAGCAGTACTTC
CSASLAPELNEQYF
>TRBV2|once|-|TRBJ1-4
TGTGCCAGCAGTGGGCCGGGGAATGAAAAACTGTTTTTT
CASSGPGNEKLFF
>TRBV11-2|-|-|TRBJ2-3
TGTGCCAGCAGTTCCAATTCTATTCAGGGTACGCAGTATTTT
CASSSNSIQGTQYF
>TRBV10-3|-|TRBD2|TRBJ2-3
TGTGCCATCAGTACAAGGACTAGCTCCCATGGCACAGATACGCAGTATTTT
CAISTRTSSHGTDTQYF